The source of this T cell receptor beta chain is a study of blood T cell repertoires in COVID-19. Study summary: T cells, B-cell-depleted T cells, or PBMCs supplied cDNA or gDNA.

This table comes from immunoSEQ multiplex PCR, and its TCRdb copy is limited to in-frame clones, with some not included. The table lists 340,000 or so clones, 65% to 85% of them singletons. This clone was seen a handful of times. Germline CDR1 is SGDLS and CDR2 is YYNGEE. V was pared by 3 bases and J by 5 bases, with 12 bases between. This CDR3 has 14 residues. The receptor's source is a man in his thirties or forties with active or convalescent COVID-19. The rearrangement joins TRBV9 to TRBJ1-5; D might be TRBD1 (5 bases). Source material: peripheral blood. The CDR3 DNA reads TGTGCCAGCAGCGAGGGGACTGGCCATCAGCCCCAGCATTTT. Translation: CASSEGTGHQPQHF.